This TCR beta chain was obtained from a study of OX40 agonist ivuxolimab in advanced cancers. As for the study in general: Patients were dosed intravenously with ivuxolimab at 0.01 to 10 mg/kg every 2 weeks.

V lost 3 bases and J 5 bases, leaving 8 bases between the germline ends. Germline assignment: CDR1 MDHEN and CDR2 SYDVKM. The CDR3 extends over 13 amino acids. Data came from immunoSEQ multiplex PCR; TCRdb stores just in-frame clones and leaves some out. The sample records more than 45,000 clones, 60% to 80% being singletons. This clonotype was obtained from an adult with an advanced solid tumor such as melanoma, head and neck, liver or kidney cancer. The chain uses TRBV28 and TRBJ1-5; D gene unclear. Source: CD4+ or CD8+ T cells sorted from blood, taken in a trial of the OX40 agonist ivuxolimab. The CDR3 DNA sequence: TGTGCCAGCAGTTTCCGGGGAGATCAGCCCCAGCATTTT. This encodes CASSFRGDQPQHF.